Listed here are 14 T cell receptor beta chains from one sample, sequenced in a study of post-analysis software for immune sequencing data. General study findings and limits: Roughly 5 TRBV segments, TRBV5-6, TRBV5-1 and TRBV20-1 among them, were found more frequent in patients than controls.

Antigen specificity for these receptors is unknown. The library was made from cDNA and included unique molecular identifiers. One entry per CDR3 protein results from TCRdb running MiXCR on the PCR reads. Of about 500,000 distinct CDR3 sequences listed, approximately 45% are singletons. The sequenced sample was blood. The receptors come from a girl under 18 with multiple sclerosis.

This clonotype was detected a few times. This chain links TRBV20-1 with TRBJ2-7; TRBD2 matches 12 bases. With V trimmed by 6 bases and J by 4 bases, 7 bases remained unmatched. This CDR3 contains 14 residues. CDR1 and CDR2 (germline): DFQATT, SNEGSKA (reference sequence). The CDR3 coding sequence is TGCAGTGCCGAAGGACTAGCGGGGTGGTACGAGCAGTACTTC. Translated, it gives CSAEGLAGWYEQYF.

V and J are TRBV4-1 and TRBJ1-2; 7 bases are a match to TRBD1. This CDR3 has 14 amino acids. With V trimmed by 0 bases and J by 3 bases, 1 base remained unmatched. Germline V lookup: CDR1 MGHRA, CDR2 YSYEKL. The DNA of the CDR3 is TGCGCCAGCAGCCAAGAAACAGGGGACTATGGCTACACCTTC. Translating it yields CASSQETGDYGYTF.

This clonotype was picked up a small number of times. The chain combines TRBV29-1 with TRBJ2-4; D is perhaps TRBD2 (6 bases). Germline lookup yields CDR1 SQVTM and CDR2 ANQGSEA. Trimming removed 6 bases from V and 8 bases from J, with 17 bases in between. The CDR3 sequence is 13 residues long. This CDR3 is CSVQPGASYIQYF. The CDR3 DNA is TGCAGCGTACAACCGGGAGCCAGTTACATTCAGTACTTC.

The chain carries TRBV4-2 and TRBJ2-7; no clear D gene. V was cut by 1 base and J by 5 bases, with 9 bases left in between. The germline CDR1 and CDR2 sequences are LGHNA and YNFKEQ. The length of the CDR3 is 13 residues. CDR3 nucleotides: TGTGCCAGCAGCCAAGGTGGAGTCAACGAGCAGTACTTC. It translates to CASSQGGVNEQYF.

The chain recombines TRBV10-1 with TRBJ2-5, with TRBD1 as a possible D gene (6 bases). Trimming left V 3 bases short and J 11 bases short, with 16 bases between. The length of the CDR3 is 13 residues. Per germline, CDR1 WNHNN and CDR2 SYGVQD (reference sequence). CDR3 nucleotide sequence: TGCGCCAGCAGTGATTACAGGGTCAATGAGCAGTACTTC. Translating it yields CASSDYRVNEQYF.

The chain combines TRBV2 with TRBJ2-7; 7 bases agree with TRBD1. Trimming removed 3 bases from V and 2 bases from J; junction bases left unmatched: 7. CDR1 is SNHLY, CDR2 FYNNEI, per germline. The CDR3 runs 15 residues. The CDR3 DNA follows: TGTGCCAGCAGTGATTATGACAGGGAAACCTACGAGCAGTACTTC. Translation gives CASSDYDRETYEQYF. Full variable domain (missing parts from reference TRBV2 and TRBJ2-7): EPEVTQTPSHQVTQMGQEVILRCVPISNHLYFYWYRQILGQKVEFLVSFYNNEISEKSEIFDDQFSVERPDGSNFTLKIRSTKLEDSAMYFCASSDYDRETYEQYFGPGTRLTVT.

Regarding this clonotype: At one end, the junction sequence differs from germline, possibly due to a read error. This rearrangement joins TRBV5-1 to TRBJ2-4; TRBD1 agrees at 7 bases. The J call is uncertain, as TRBJ2-7 better fits the DNA end. The germline V gene has CDR1 SGHRS and CDR2 YFSETQ. The CDR3 runs 14 residues. The CDR3 is CASNLGTETYEQYF. CDR3 coding DNA: TGCGCCAGCAACTTGGGGACAGAGACCTACGAGCAGTACTTC.

This clonotype appeared a few times. V is TRBV15 and J is TRBJ2-7; 8 bases align to TRBD2. CDR1 and CDR2 from the germline V gene are LNHNV and YYDKDF (reference sequence). The CDR3 has 12 amino acids. V trimming: 3 bases; J trimming: 6 bases; junction bases outside the gene matches: 1. The CDR3 bases are TGTGCCACCAGCAGCCTAGCGGGCGAGCAGTACTTC. This encodes CATSSLAGEQYF.

This clonotype has only a few counts. The chain is built from TRBV20-1 and TRBJ2-7, with TRBD1 as a possible D gene (6 bases). CDR3 length: 14 residues. CDR1 and CDR2 from the germline V gene are DFQATT and SNEGSKA (reference sequence). Trimming shortened V by 6 bases and J by 5 bases, and 20 bases separated the two germline ends. DNA of the CDR3: TGCAGTGCCACCAAACAGGGAGAGCGGAACGAGCAGTACTTC. This gives the protein CSATKQGERNEQYF.

The chain is built from TRBV29-1 and TRBJ2-1, with no clear D. The germline gives CDR1 SQVTM, CDR2 ANQGSEA. The germline V and J ends were trimmed by 1 base and 10 bases, with 14 bases remaining between them. There are 13 residues in the CDR3. The chain's CDR3 is CSVEAGITREQFF. For the CDR3, the DNA is TGCAGCGTTGAAGCCGGAATTACCCGAGAGCAGTTCTTC.

J is TRBJ2-3 and V is TRBV28, with 8 nucleotides matching TRBD2. The CDR3 runs 15 residues. Germline V gene data show CDR1 as MDHEN and CDR2 as SYDVKM. The V gene end was trimmed by 4 bases and the J gene end by 5 bases; junction bases not matched to a gene: 8. The CDR3 nucleotides read TGTGCCAGCAGTTCGGGGGGGCTAGGGATAGATACGCAGTATTTT. Encoded protein: CASSSGGLGIDTQYF.

This chain joins TRBV5-6 and TRBJ2-7, with 7 nucleotides matching TRBD1. CDR3 length: 16 residues. V lost 3 bases, J lost 0 bases, and 9 bases stayed unmatched. Germline CDR1 is SGHDT and CDR2 is YYEEEE. CDR3 bases: TGTGCCAGCAGCTCCTTAACAGGGGTCCCCTCCTACGAGCAGTACTTC. Its protein product is CASSSLTGVPSYEQYF.

The chain employs TRBV3-1 and TRBJ1-1, with a weak D call TRBD1 (5 bases). V dropped 4 bases and J dropped 5 bases, with 14 bases sitting between them. The CDR3 sequence is 14 residues long. The germline CDR1 and CDR2 sequences are LGHDT and YNNKEL (reference sequence). For the CDR3, the DNA is TGTGCCAGCAGCCCCGGGACCCGAACAACTGAAGCTTTCTTT. Translating gives CASSPGTRTTEAFF.

The CDR3 is CASSSADYGYTF. The CDR3 DNA sequence: TGTGCCAGCAGCTCAGCAGACTATGGCTACACCTTC. This chain joins TRBV28 and TRBJ1-2; D uncertain. This CDR3 contains 12 residues. The germline gives CDR1 MDHEN, CDR2 SYDVKM. V was cut by 6 bases and J by 3 bases, with 8 bases left in between.